The 28 T cell receptor beta chains given below trace back to one sample, sequenced in a study of cytomegalovirus exposure and HLA in healthy donors. The PCR contained 60 Vbeta and 13 Jbeta primers. Libraries were prepared by immunoSEQ multiplex PCR; TCRdb keeps only in-frame clonotypes and omits some of them. The table lists about 130,000 clones, 75% of them singletons. Sequencing was done on a sample of PBMCs. The source of these receptors is a woman aged 50 to 60 in good health and CMV-seronegative.

This chain joins TRBV9 and TRBJ2-1, with 8 bases fitting TRBD2. Unmatched junction bases numbered 6, after V lost 2 bases and J lost 5 bases. This CDR3 contains 15 residues. Germline loops: CDR1 SGDLS, CDR2 YYNGEE. The CDR3 reads CASSVVGTRDNEQFF. The CDR3 DNA follows: TGTGCCAGCAGCGTCGTCGGGACTAGGGACAATGAGCAGTTCTTC.

V and J are TRBV11-2 and TRBJ1-3, with TRBD1 identical over 8 bases. Looked up from germline, CDR1 is SGHAT and CDR2 is FQNNGV. This CDR3 comprises 16 residues. V was clipped by 6 bases and J by 0 bases; unmatched bases: 7. Written as DNA, the CDR3 is TGTGCCAGCAGTCAAGACAGGGGATACTCTGGAAACACCATATATTTT. It specifies CASSQDRGYSGNTIYF.

This clone was counted once. The chain couples TRBV4-3 to TRBJ1-2, with TRBD1 as a possible D gene (6 bases). Between the trimmed V and J ends, which lost 0 bases and 8 bases, there was a span of 16 bases. CDR3 length: 15 residues. Germline CDR1 is LGHNA and CDR2 is YSLEER. The CDR3 sequence is CASSQDSRGNFGYTF. The CDR3 region has the DNA TGCGCCAGCAGCCAAGACTCCAGGGGTAACTTCGGCTACACCTTC.

V and J are TRBV10-1 and TRBJ2-7, with TRBD1 matching over 7 bases. The CDR3 has 15 amino acids. Germline-derived CDR1 and CDR2 are WNHNN and SYGVQD (reference sequence). The trim removed 0 bases at V and 2 bases at J, leaving 4 bases unmatched. CDR3: CASSESDRPTYEQYF. CDR3 DNA: TGCGCCAGCAGTGAGTCGGACAGGCCAACCTACGAGCAGTACTTC.

V usage is TRBV19 and J usage is TRBJ2-3, with TRBD2 matching over 16 bases. V lost 8 bases to trimming and J lost 5 bases; unmatched junction nucleotides: 4. This CDR3 spans 15 amino acids. Germline CDR1 LNHDA, CDR2 SQIVND (reference sequence). CDR3: CASRGLAGGEDTQYF. CDR3 nucleotides: TGTGCCAGTCGGGGACTAGCGGGAGGGGAAGATACGCAGTATTTT.

V gene TRBV7-9 combines with J gene TRBJ1-1; D is ambiguous. The CDR3 loop spans 13 amino acids. Trimming took 1 base from V and 5 from J, leaving 8 bases between them. Germline CDR1 is SEHNR and CDR2 is FQNEAQ (reference sequence). CDR3 sequence reads: CASSLESVTEAFF. The CDR3 DNA follows: TGTGCCAGCAGCTTAGAATCGGTGACTGAAGCTTTCTTT.

The chain employs TRBV12-1 and TRBJ1-5; the table's D call TRBD1 went unverified against the DNA. TRBV12-1 is a documented pseudogene. This CDR3 is 17 amino acids long. This CDR3 is CASSFDRGQGIHQPQHF. In nucleotides, the CDR3 is TGTGCCAGCAGCTTTGACCGCGGACAGGGGATTCATCAGCCCCAGCATTTT.

The V and J genes are TRBV5-1 and TRBJ2-3; 7 bases agree with TRBD2. With V trimmed by 4 bases and J by 2 bases, 10 bases remained unmatched. The CDR3 totals 16 residues. Germline CDR1 is SGHRS and CDR2 is YFSETQ. Here the CDR3 reads CASSRGTNGATDTQYF. DNA for the CDR3: TGCGCCAGCAGCCGGGGGACTAACGGAGCCACAGATACGCAGTATTTT.

This clone came up once. The rearrangement links TRBV30 to TRBJ1-6; D perhaps matches TRBD1 (6 bases). Germline lookup yields CDR1 GTSNPN and CDR2 SVGIG (reference sequence). V was trimmed by 0 bases and J by 6 bases, leaving 12 bases between them. The length of the CDR3 is 15 residues. The CDR3 nucleotides read TGTGCCTGGAGTGTACAGGGAATTGGTAATTCACCCCTCCACTTT. Translating gives CAWSVQGIGNSPLHF. The complete variable domain, with remaining parts taken from reference TRBV30 and TRBJ1-6, reads SQTIHQWPATLVQPVGSPLSLECTVEGTSNPNLYWYRQAAGRGLQLLFYSVGIGQISSEVPQNLSASRPQDRQFILSSKKLLLSDSGFYLCAWSVQGIGNSPLHFGNGTRLTVT.

There are a few counts of this clone. The chain recombines TRBV7-2 with TRBJ2-1; 7 bases fit TRBD2. The ends lost 5 bases at V and 6 bases at J; junction bases unmatched: 13. The CDR3 covers 16 residues. Germline V lookup: CDR1 SGHTA, CDR2 FQGNSA. CDR3 DNA sequence: TGTGCCAGCAGCCCATTCTTGGCTAGCGGTTCCAATGAGCAGTTCTTC. Translated, it gives CASSPFLASGSNEQFF.

J is TRBJ1-2 and V is TRBV28, with unresolved D. Trimming pared 8 bases from V and 4 bases from J, leaving 23 bases between. Germline-derived CDR1 and CDR2 are MDHEN and SYDVKM. The CDR3 is 16 residues long. The CDR3 nucleotides are TGTGCCAGCCGACGCAGCGGCGGAACATCGTCCTATGGCTACACCTTC. Translating gives CASRRSGGTSSYGYTF.

The V call is TRBV7-2, the J call TRBJ2-1, with 9 nucleotides matching TRBD2. The CDR3 covers 16 residues. Looked up from germline, CDR1 is SGHTA and CDR2 is FQGNSA. V was pared by 1 base and J by 8 bases, with 9 bases of the junction left unmatched. This CDR3 is CASSLELAGVKDEQFF. In DNA form, the CDR3 reads TGTGCCAGCAGCTTAGAGTTAGCGGGAGTTAAAGATGAGCAGTTCTTC.

The chain employs TRBV7-6 and TRBJ2-3, with a weak D call TRBD2 (6 bases). The CDR3 has 20 residues. Germline loops: CDR1 SGHVS, CDR2 FNYEAQ. Trimming took 4 bases from V and 2 from J, leaving 28 bases between them. CDR3 nucleotide sequence: TGTGCCAGCAGCTCACGCCCCAAAGCCCTCGGGACTGACACCACAGATACGCAGTATTTT. It is translated as CASSSRPKALGTDTTDTQYF.

The CDR3, as DNA: TGTGCCAGCAGCTCGGACAGGGGTAGGGCTTTCTTT. Protein sequence: CASSSDRGRAFF. The chain carries TRBV7-3 and TRBJ1-1; 9 nucleotides align to TRBD1. Germline values: CDR1 SGHTA, CDR2 FQGTGA. The CDR3 is 12 amino acids. Losses at the gene ends were 4 bases for V and 11 bases for J; bases not matched to a gene: 5.

The chain uses TRBV7-2 and TRBJ2-5; a weak D match, TRBD1 (5 bases). The J call may not be correct, given that the DNA end is closer to TRBJ2-7. Germline assignment: CDR1 SGHTA and CDR2 FQGNSA. The CDR3 contains 14 residues. CDR3 sequence (DNA): TGTGCCAGCAGCCCCCAGGGTGGCTCCTACGAGCAGTACTTC. Its protein product is CASSPQGGSYEQYF.

V is TRBV11-2 and J is TRBJ1-5; 8 bases agree with TRBD1. V dropped 5 bases and J dropped 12; count of bases not matched to a gene: 6. CDR3 size: 12 residues. In germline, CDR1 is SGHAT, CDR2 FQNNGV. CDR3 in DNA: TGTGCCAGCAGCCCGGGGACAGGTGACCAGCATTTT. Protein sequence: CASSPGTGDQHF.

A few counts support this clone. The rearrangement joins TRBV7-2 to TRBJ2-1, with 10 bases matching TRBD1. Germline V lookup: CDR1 SGHTA, CDR2 FQGNSA. V lost 4 bases and J lost 9; bases outside the gene matches: 6. The CDR3 length is 14 residues. CDR3 amino acids: CASSSGQGRSEQFF. Written as DNA, the CDR3 is TGTGCCAGCAGCTCGGGACAGGGGAGGAGTGAGCAGTTCTTC.

V and J are TRBV27 and TRBJ2-5; D gene uncertain. The J call may be wrong; the DNA end is better matched by TRBJ2-7. CDR1 and CDR2 (germline): MNHEY, SMNVEV (reference sequence). The CDR3 runs to 13 residues. The CDR3 protein is CASSPPSAYEQYF. The CDR3 nucleotides are TGTGCCAGCAGCCCCCCCTCCGCCTACGAGCAGTACTTC.

V and J are TRBV10-3 and TRBJ2-1; 8 bases match TRBD1. The CDR3 runs to 17 residues. V shed 0 bases, J shed 4 bases, and the junction held 8 bases outside the gene matches. Germline-derived CDR1 and CDR2 are ENHRY and SYGVKD. Here the CDR3 reads CAISESPPGQVYNEQFF. CDR3 nucleotide sequence: TGTGCCATCAGTGAGTCGCCCCCGGGACAGGTATACAATGAGCAGTTCTTC.

The chain employs TRBV6-1 and TRBJ2-7, with 8 bases that match TRBD1. CDR1 is MNHNS, CDR2 SASEGT, per germline. Losses at the gene ends were 7 bases for V and 2 bases for J; bases not matched to a gene: 7. The CDR3 is 14 residues long. CDR3 DNA sequence: TGTGCCAGCACGGGACAGGCAGTACCCTACGAGCAGTACTTC. Amino acid sequence: CASTGQAVPYEQYF.

The V gene is TRBV19, the J gene TRBJ1-2; D possibly corresponds to TRBD1 (5 bases). Germline CDR1 LNHDA, CDR2 SQIVND (reference sequence). The CDR3 sequence is 12 residues long. With 7 bases removed from V and 6 bases from J, the gap between germline ends came to 12 bases. In nucleotides, the CDR3 is TGTGCCAGTAAGGAAGGAGGGGATGGCTACACCTTC. Protein product: CASKEGGDGYTF.

The V call is TRBV4-3, the J call TRBJ2-6, with TRBD1 matching 7 bases. V trimming: 2 bases; J trimming: 5 bases; junction bases outside the gene matches: 15. This CDR3 is built from 19 residues. Per the germline V gene, CDR1 is LGHNA and CDR2 is YSLEER. CDR3 coding DNA: TGCGCCAGCAGCCAAAACCGGGACAGCGTGTTAGGGTGGGCCAACGTCCTGACTTTC. This codes for CASSQNRDSVLGWANVLTF.

This clone is a singleton in its sample. The rearrangement joins TRBV2 to TRBJ2-5; 8 nucleotides agree with TRBD2. The CDR3 has 16 residues. V shed 9 bases, J shed 4 bases, and the junction held 16 bases outside the gene matches. CDR1 and CDR2 (germline): SNHLY, FYNNEI. Here the CDR3 DNA reads TGTGCCAGAAAAAAGGACTCGATAGCGGGAAGAGAGACCCAGTACTTC. Translating gives CARKKDSIAGRETQYF.

There are a few counts of this clone. The rearrangement uses TRBV6-4 and TRBJ2-3; 10 bases agree with TRBD2. This CDR3 contains 16 residues. Unmatched junction bases numbered 5, after V lost 0 bases and J lost 5 bases. Germline CDR1 and CDR2: MRHNA and SNTAGT. CDR3 residues: CASSDSGASGRDTQYF. The CDR3 DNA is TGTGCCAGCAGTGACTCGGGGGCTAGCGGGAGAGATACGCAGTATTTT.

The chain couples TRBV10-1 to TRBJ2-1, with 9 bases aligning to TRBD2. The length of the CDR3 is 15 residues. Germline V gene sequence: CDR1 WNHNN, CDR2 SYGVQD (reference sequence). The trim removed 8 bases at V and 4 bases at J, leaving 9 bases unmatched. CDR3 sequence reads: CASGSGSRGYNEQFF. For the CDR3, the DNA is TGCGCCAGCGGTAGCGGGAGCCGAGGGTACAATGAGCAGTTCTTC.

This clone has only a few counts. The rearrangement joins TRBV7-9 to TRBJ1-1, with TRBD1 matching 8 bases. The CDR3 consists of 15 residues. Trimming removed 0 bases from V and 3 bases from J; junction bases left unmatched: 3. Per germline, CDR1 SEHNR and CDR2 FQNEAQ (reference sequence). The CDR3 DNA reads as TGTGCCAGCAGCTTAGCCCAGGGGGCGCACACTGAAGCTTTCTTT. Translation: CASSLAQGAHTEAFF. Complete variable domain (other parts from reference TRBV7-9 and TRBJ1-1): DTGVSQNPRHKITKRGQNVTFRCDPISEHNRLYWYRQTLGQGPEFLTYFQNEAQLEKSRLLSDRFSAERPKGSFSTLEIQRTEQGDSAMYLCASSLAQGAHTEAFFGQGTRLTVV.

This clone was seen more than once but under ten times. The V gene is TRBV2, the J gene TRBJ2-7; maybe TRBD1 (6 bases). Trimming cost V 4 bases and J 4 bases, with 8 bases left between them. This CDR3 is 12 amino acids long. Germline assignment: CDR1 SNHLY and CDR2 FYNNEI. The CDR3 DNA reads TGTGCCAGCAGTGGCGACAGGTACGAGCAGTACTTC. Protein product: CASSGDRYEQYF.

This clone has more than one count but fewer than ten. One end of the junction does not line up with germline, which may come from a read error. This chain joins TRBV7-9 and TRBJ1-2, with 9 bases that match TRBD1. Germline lookup yields CDR1 SEHNR and CDR2 FQNEAQ (reference sequence). The CDR3 has 15 residues. The CDR3 reads CSSSFQTGGGYGYTF. Here the CDR3 DNA reads TGTTCCAGCAGCTTTCAAACAGGGGGCGGCTATGGCTACACCTTC.